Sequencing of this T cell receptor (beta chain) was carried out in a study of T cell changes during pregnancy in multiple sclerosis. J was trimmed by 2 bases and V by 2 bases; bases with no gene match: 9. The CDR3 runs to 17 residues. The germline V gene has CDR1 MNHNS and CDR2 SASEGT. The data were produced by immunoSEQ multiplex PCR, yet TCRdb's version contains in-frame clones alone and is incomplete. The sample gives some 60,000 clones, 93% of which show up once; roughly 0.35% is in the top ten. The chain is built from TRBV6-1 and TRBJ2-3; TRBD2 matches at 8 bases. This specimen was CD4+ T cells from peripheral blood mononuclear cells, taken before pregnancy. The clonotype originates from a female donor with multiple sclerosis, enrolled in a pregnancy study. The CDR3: CASSETLSGTTTDTQYF. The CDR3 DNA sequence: TGTGCCAGCAGTGAAACCCTTAGCGGGACTACCACAGATACGCAGTATTTT.